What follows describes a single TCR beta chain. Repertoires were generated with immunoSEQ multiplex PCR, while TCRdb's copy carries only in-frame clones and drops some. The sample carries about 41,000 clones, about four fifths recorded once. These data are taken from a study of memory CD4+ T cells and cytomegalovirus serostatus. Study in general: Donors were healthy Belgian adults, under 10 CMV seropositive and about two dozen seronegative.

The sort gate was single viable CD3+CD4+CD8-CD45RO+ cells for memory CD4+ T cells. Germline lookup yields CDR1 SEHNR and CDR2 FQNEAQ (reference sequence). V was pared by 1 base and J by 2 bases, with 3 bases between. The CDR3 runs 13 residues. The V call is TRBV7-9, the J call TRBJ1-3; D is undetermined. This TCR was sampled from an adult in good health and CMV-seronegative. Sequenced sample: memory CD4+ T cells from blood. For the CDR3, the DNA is TGTGCCAGCAGCTTAGGGCCTGGAAACACCATATATTTT. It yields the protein CASSLGPGNTIYF. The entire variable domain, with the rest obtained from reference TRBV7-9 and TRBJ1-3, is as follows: DTGVSQNPRHKITKRGQNVTFRCDPISEHNRLYWYRQTLGQGPEFLTYFQNEAQLEKSRLLSDRFSAERPKGSFSTLEIQRTEQGDSAMYLCASSLGPGNTIYFGEGSWLTVV.